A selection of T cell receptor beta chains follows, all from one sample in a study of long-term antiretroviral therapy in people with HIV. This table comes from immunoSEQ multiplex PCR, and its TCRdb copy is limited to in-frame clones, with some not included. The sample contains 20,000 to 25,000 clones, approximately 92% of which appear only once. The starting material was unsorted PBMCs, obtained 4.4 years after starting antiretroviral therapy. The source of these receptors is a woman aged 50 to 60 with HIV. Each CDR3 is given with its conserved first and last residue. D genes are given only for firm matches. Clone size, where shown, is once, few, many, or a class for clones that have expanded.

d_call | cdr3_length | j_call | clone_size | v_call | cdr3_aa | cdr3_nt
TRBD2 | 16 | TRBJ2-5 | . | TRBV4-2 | CASSQDLAGGQETQYF | TGTGCCAGCAGCCAAGATCTAGCGGGGGGGCAAGAGACCCAGTACTTC
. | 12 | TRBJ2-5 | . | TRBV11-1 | CASATEGETQYF | TGTGCCAGCGCTACTGAGGGGGAGACCCAGTACTTC
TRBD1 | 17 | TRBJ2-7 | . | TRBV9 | CASSARDRAVGSGEQYF | TGTGCCAGCAGCGCGCGGGACAGGGCGGTCGGTTCTGGCGAGCAGTACTTC
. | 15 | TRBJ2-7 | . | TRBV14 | CASSQDRVVFYEQYF | TGTGCCAGCAGCCAAGATAGGGTTGTCTTCTACGAGCAGTACTTC
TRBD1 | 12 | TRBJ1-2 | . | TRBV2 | CASRDSLSGYTF | TGTGCCAGCCGGGACAGCCTGTCTGGCTACACCTTC
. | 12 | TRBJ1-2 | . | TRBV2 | CASSQLNYGYTF | TGTGCCAGCAGTCAGTTAAACTATGGCTACACCTTC
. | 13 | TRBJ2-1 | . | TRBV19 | CASSIVARGGQFF | TGTGCCAGTAGTATCGTTGCCCGGGGCGGGCAGTTCTTC
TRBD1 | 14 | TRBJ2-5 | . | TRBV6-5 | CASRRTGPQETQYF | TGTGCCAGCAGACGGACAGGGCCCCAAGAGACCCAGTACTTC
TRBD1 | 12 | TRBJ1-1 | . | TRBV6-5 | CASSRDSTEAFF | TGTGCCAGCAGTCGGGACAGCACTGAAGCTTTCTTT
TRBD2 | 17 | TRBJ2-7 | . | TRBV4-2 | CASSQAGTSGNTDKQYF | TGTGCCAGCAGCCAAGCCGGGACTAGCGGGAACACTGATAAGCAGTACTTC
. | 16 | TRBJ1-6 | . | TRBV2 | CASSGGHRGGNSPLHF | TGTGCCAGCAGTGGGGGCCATAGGGGGGGGAATTCACCCCTCCACTTT
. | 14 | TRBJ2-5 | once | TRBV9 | CASSARVDFETQYF | TGTGCCAGCAGCGCCCGCGTGGATTTCGAGACCCAGTACTTC
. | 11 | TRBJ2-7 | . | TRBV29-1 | CSVGRQYEQYF | TGCAGCGTTGGACGGCAGTACGAGCAGTACTTC
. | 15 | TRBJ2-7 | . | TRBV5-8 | CASSLEMGSSYEQYF | TGTGCCAGCAGCTTGGAGATGGGCAGCTCCTACGAGCAGTACTTC
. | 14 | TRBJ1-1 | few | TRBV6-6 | CASSPAVQDTEAFF | TGTGCCAGCAGCCCCGCCGTCCAGGACACTGAAGCTTTCTTT
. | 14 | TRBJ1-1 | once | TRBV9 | CASSAGAGVTEAFF | TGTGCCAGCAGCGCCGGGGCTGGGGTTACTGAAGCTTTCTTT
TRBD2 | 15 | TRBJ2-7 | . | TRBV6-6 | CASRASGVMYGEQYF | TGTGCCAGCAGGGCTAGCGGGGTGATGTACGGCGAGCAGTACTTC
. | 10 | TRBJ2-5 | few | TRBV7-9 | CASWGETQYF | TGTGCCAGTTGGGGAGAGACCCAGTACTTC
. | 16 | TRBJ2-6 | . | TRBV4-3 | CASSQDWTAGANVLTF | TGCGCCAGCAGCCAAGATTGGACAGCTGGGGCCAACGTCCTGACTTTC